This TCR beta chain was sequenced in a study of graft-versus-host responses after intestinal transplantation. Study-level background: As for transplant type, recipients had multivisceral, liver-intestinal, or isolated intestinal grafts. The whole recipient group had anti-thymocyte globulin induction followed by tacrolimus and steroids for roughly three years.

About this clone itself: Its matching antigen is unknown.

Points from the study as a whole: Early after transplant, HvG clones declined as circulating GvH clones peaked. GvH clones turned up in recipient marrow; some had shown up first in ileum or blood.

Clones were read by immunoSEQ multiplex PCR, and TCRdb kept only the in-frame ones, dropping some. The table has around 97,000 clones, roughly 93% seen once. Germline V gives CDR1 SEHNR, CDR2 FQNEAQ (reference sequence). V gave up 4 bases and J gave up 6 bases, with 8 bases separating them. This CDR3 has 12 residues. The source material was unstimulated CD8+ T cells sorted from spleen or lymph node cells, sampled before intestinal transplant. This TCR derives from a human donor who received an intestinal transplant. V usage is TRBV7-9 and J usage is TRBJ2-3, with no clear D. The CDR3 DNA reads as TGTGCCAGCAGCTCCTCCAGGGATACGCAGTATTTT. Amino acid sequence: CASSSSRDTQYF.